This record looks at one TCR beta chain sequence and its context. No antigen is known for it. Per-nucleotide qualities are absent, and no much larger clonotype sits a single base away. The germline V gene specifies SQVTM as CDR1 and ANQGSEA as CDR2. The trim is 6 bases for V and 4 bases for J, with a gap of 12 bases between the germline ends. The CDR3 spans 12 residues, from the cysteine through the phenylalanine. The read is trimmed to its CDR3 DNA, 36 bases read in frame from base 1. In total, 500 to 700 healthy bone marrow donors made up the cohort. All cohort members were sampled while nominally healthy, although unrecorded immune exposures were likely present. The donor tested CMV seronegative and was one of the 352 seronegative cohort members. Each donor provided a peripheral blood sample, and peripheral blood mononuclear cells were used for TCR beta sequencing. The Qiagen DNeasy Blood Extraction Kit was used to extract genomic DNA from the blood cell samples.

The sample originates from a study of cytomegalovirus exposure and HLA in healthy donors (dated by TCRdb to the late 2010s). With respect to the entire study: An earlier analysis of about 530 of the donors reported 276 Gb of sequence data and around 110 million unique TCR beta sequences obtained from roughly 180 million T cells. The study combined high-throughput TCR immunosequencing, statistical association of individual TCRs with disease status, and machine learning to predict cytomegalovirus infection status. Typing coverage varied by locus: roughly 629-630 donors for A, B, C, DRB1 and DQB1; about 520 for DQA1; about 570 for DPA1; under 490 for DPB1. About 310 gigabases of sequencing data and 70 million to 100 million unique TCR sequences were included in an early release covering roughly 600 HLA-typed donors. A later genetic analysis took genome-wide SNP genotypes for about 55% of the 666 donors and used that subset as a discovery cohort. Rather than drawing on any new phenotypic data, the later analysis identified candidate immune exposures from TCR beta sequences and the way those sequences occurred across donors. Several DR-DQ haplotypes were treated as single units for association and clustering because of strong linkage in the cohort. Among some 410 genotyped donors of the cohort, an average of around 240,000 unique TCR beta nucleotide sequences were sequenced per donor, roughly 20% of them non-productive. In a later analysis, previously published TCR beta repertoires from 670 or so donors were re-analyzed and high-resolution HLA genotyping was added so that TCR occurrence patterns could be studied. The T cell repertoires of around 730 subjects were profiled by immunosequencing and related to cytomegalovirus serostatus. Every discovery cohort repertoire had been produced on one sequencing platform. Besides the first cohort of about 730 subjects, a separate validation cohort made up of 90 to 150 different subjects was used. An earlier analysis of 587 of the donors used high-throughput TCR beta sequencing to judge whether each TCR beta V gene segment behaved as functional or pseudogenic. The genetic ancestry cluster associated with self-reported Caucasian donors included over 65% of the roughly 410 genotyped donors. HLA typing included class I and class II loci at four-digit resolution. The study was designed to test whether signatures of past pathogen exposure could be identified by cataloging public T cell receptors. Donor age, sex, ethnicity and CMV serostatus were collected together with the repertoire data. The research as a whole found: In this cohort, only TCR beta chains were sequenced, and detectable features were limited by the absence of alpha or paired-chain data. In the study, some 180 TCR beta chains were listed as associated with cytomegalovirus. In a later genetic analysis, a missense DCLRE1C variant was associated with V-gene and J-gene trimming of TCR beta chains, and the association was replicated in an independent cohort. In a later analysis, TCR association rates were found to vary across HLA loci, with the most associated TCRs seen for DRB1 alleles and the fewest for HLA-C alleles. Presence/absence analyses assumed roughly uniform sequencing depth across donors, an assumption that may not hold. According to a later analysis, most CMV-associated TCR beta chains appeared to be HLA-restricted, and the HLA associations seemed to be driven largely by CMV exposure. A later analysis reported that several top co-occurrence clusters appeared linked to parvovirus B19, influenza, CMV and Epstein-Barr virus. A cluster of highly shared sequence variants was judged likely to be a technical artifact of the sequencing pipeline. A further reported finding was that TCR beta sequences accurately predicted the HLA-A and HLA-B alleles for most subjects in the first cohort. In a later analysis, more than 15,000 TCR beta sequences were associated with specific HLA alleles at a false discovery rate of 0.05. Some IMGT-functional V segments, including TRBV6-2 and TRBV6-3, could not be distinguished by the 87-base-pair reads and were therefore excluded. HLA typing was unavailable for some donors at each locus, so association tests used only the typed subset. A later analysis found that HLA-associated TCR beta chains were more clonally expanded and had lower generation probabilities than equally common non-associated chains. Three of the identified cytomegalovirus-associated TCR beta chains were confirmed in vitro to be specific for cytomegalovirus antigens. Across donors, most TCR sequences were observed very rarely, whereas some public TCRs were present in many individuals. Linkage disequilibrium might explain the correlated functional status among segregating V segments, but an unknown experimental factor could not be excluded. According to the authors, the approach could potentially be generalized to other disease states and immunological phenotypes. Cytomegalovirus status was reported to be diagnosed by the classifier with high specificity and sensitivity in both the original and validation cohorts. In an earlier analysis of 587 of the donors, most TCR beta V segments appeared in productive rearrangements about 87% or about 30% of the time, broadly matching IMGT annotations. Because counts were too low, approximately 18 rarely observed V segments, including chromosome 9 orphons, were excluded from the earlier analysis of about 500 of the donors. For the cohort, immune exposure information was limited to CMV serostatus. Strong co-occurrence of HLA alleles, especially DR and DQ, made assigning TCR associations to individual alleles difficult. According to a later genetic analysis, donors in an Asian-associated ancestry cluster had fewer N-insertions in productive TCRs than the roughly 670-donor mean.

Library construction relied on the immunoSEQ multiplex PCR assay. For the multiplex PCR, a mixture combining 60 forward primers for TCR Vbeta segments and 13 reverse primers for TCR Jbeta segments was used. The CDR3 region of rearranged TCR beta genes was amplified from genomic DNA by a multiplex PCR assay. The Illumina HiSeq System was used to sequence the amplified TCR beta libraries as 87-base-pair reads. As for the authors' bioinformatics: A later analysis counted 65 million to 90 million unique TCR beta chains across the 650 to 800 repertoires, and 9 million to 14 million of these chains were shared by at least two donors. A nearest-neighbor algorithm error-corrected the raw reads and collapsed the reads into unique sequences, merging closely related sequences to remove PCR and sequencing errors. To assign V, D and J gene segments, CDR3 sequences were aligned to IMGT reference sequences. Each retained sequence needed at least a six-nucleotide match to both a V gene segment and a J gene segment. A rearrangement was called productive if the CDR3 had no stop codons and remained in frame with V and J, and every other rearrangement was called non-productive. CDR3 was defined according to IMGT convention as the region running from the second conserved V-encoded cysteine to the conserved J-encoded phenylalanine. In an earlier analysis of around 640 of the donors, sequences lacking an unambiguous match to a single V gene segment were excluded. In an earlier analysis of about 590 of the donors, a V segment was called functional when productive rearrangements were above 56.7%, and segregating when the standard deviation between donors exceeded 5%. To diagnose cytomegalovirus status from the catalog of TCR beta chain sequences, a statistical classification framework was built. V and J gene assignment, in a later analysis, came from comparing TCR nucleotide sequences with IMGT/GENE-DB human TR gene sequences. A later analysis assigned CDR3 sequences and most-parsimonious VDJ recombination scenarios with the TCRdist pipeline. In a later analysis, each TCR beta chain was defined by its CDR3 amino acid sequence together with its V-gene family, and reads lacking a unique V-gene family were excluded. In a later analysis, fewer than 600 highly shared, low-generation-probability nucleotide sequences were removed to address suspected cross-contamination and a sequencing artifact. For each public chain, a later analysis derived a clonal expansion index from normalized ranks of inferred template counts within each repertoire. A later analysis computed generation probabilities with a VDJ recombination model fitted to out-of-frame rearrangements, and checked the results against IGoR. In a later analysis, hypergeometric tests were used to score TCR-TCR, TCR-HLA and TCR-CMV co-occurrence, with a repertoire-size bias correction applied to TCR pairs. To estimate false discovery rates, a later analysis permuted the HLA or CMV assignments 20 times. In a later analysis, co-occurring TCRs were grouped with DBSCAN, and TCRdist sequence similarity was added when clustering was performed within HLA-allele-positive subsets. Repertoires with fewer than 30,000 or more than 120,000 public chains, plus five repertoires with anomalous nucleotide sharing, were excluded from co-occurrence clustering. What TCRdb holds here is the immuneACCESS table cut down to in-frame rearrangements. Part of the clones is not present; checked against another copy, under half of the missing clones reflect an unresolved V gene, and the others are unexplained. That table supplies the V and J calls and clone size; D and trimming were determined from the DNA. This sample has some 200,000 clones in its table, and 81% of those were observed once. The top ten clones comprise less than 4.5% of the sample.

Material: PBMCs. The rearranged segments are TRBV29-1 and TRBJ1-2; the D gene is perhaps TRBD1, from 6 matching bases. The sequence was obtained from a man aged 50 or older in good health and CMV-seronegative. At the DNA level, the sequence is TGCAGCGTAGGCCAGGGGAGCTATGGCTACACCTTC. It translates to CSVGQGSYGYTF.